Here is one T cell receptor beta chain with its context. Its antigen specificity is not known. Within one base of it there is no much larger clone, and no base qualities were kept. The listed sequencing device is Illumina HiSeq 1500. TCRdb itself trimmed the public reads at Q25 with fastp, ran MiXCR and retained productive beta chains. Rows with one shared CDR3 protein collapse into an entry with the most common genes and DNA. The sample includes 640,000 or so distinct CDR3 sequences, with 30% to 35% observed a single time. The ten largest clonotypes hold about 18% of the sample. These data come from a study of T cell repertoires in cytomegalovirus infection (dated by TCRdb to between 2017 and 2020). Study-level background: Peptide stimulations targeted recently identified HLA-C-restricted CMV epitopes, whose presentation resists viral immunomodulation, together with well-studied HLA-B-restricted epitopes. Donor HLA type was relevant to the analysis, because carriage of CMV infection together with the matching HLA type was indicated by public TCR beta signatures. Broad study findings and their caveats: The ex vivo response was dominated by HLA-C-restricted CMV-specific TCR beta clonotypes, which also provided the single most frequent clonotype in two of eight donors. Cumulative frequency of public TCR beta family members discriminated carriers of CMV infection plus the relevant HLA type in this cohort and an independent roughly 330-donor cohort.

Reading the label with the study, this specimen's treatment or condition is: in vitro stimulation with specific CMV peptide epitopes to enrich CMV-specific T cells. The germline V end is reduced by 4 bases and the J end by 5 bases; junction bases left unmatched: 8. Taken from cysteine to phenylalanine, the CDR3 has 15 residues. Only the CDR3 DNA stays, 45 bases, in frame from base 1. This TCR was recovered from a human donor in good health (CMV status not recorded). Some clones in this sample may be carry-over from other donors' samples. In this chain, TRBV12-3 or TRBV12-4 is recombined with TRBJ2-5; 9 central bases correspond to TRBD2. Sequenced material: cultured PBMCs, taken from culture after CMV antigen stimulation. The DNA sequence reads TGTGCCAGCAGTTCGGGACTAGCCCCTCCTGAGACCCAGTACTTC. Its product reads: CASSSGLAPPETQYF.